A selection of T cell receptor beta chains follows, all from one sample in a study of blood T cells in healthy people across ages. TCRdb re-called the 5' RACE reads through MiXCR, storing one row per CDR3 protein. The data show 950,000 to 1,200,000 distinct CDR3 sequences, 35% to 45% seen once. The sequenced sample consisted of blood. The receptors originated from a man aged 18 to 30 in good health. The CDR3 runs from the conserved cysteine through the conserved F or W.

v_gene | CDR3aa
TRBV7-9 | CASSLAIPPGYTF
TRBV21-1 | CASSNNRGRFSCEQYF
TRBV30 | CAWSGRAGGNEQFF
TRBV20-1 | CGVIGVTNEKLFF
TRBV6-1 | CASTTIDISGGFNEQFF
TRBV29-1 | CSVEGGDWSSYNEQFF
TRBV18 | CASSPLDKHVNSPLHF
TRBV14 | CASSPAQGAVEQFF
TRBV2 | CASSDPLEYNEQFF
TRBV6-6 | CASSWRTANEKLFF
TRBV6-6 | CASRRQGLNYGYTF
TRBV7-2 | CASSLILQTGQPQHF
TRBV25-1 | CASSTEHYGYTF
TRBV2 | CASSFTADTMDYGYTF
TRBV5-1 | CASSQGQVDNEQFF
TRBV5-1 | CASSTDRGTYNEQFF
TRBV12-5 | CASADDRFSTDTQYF
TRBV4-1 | CASSQRGGILQETQYF
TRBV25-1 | CASSPPGGVYEQYF
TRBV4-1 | CASSHGDRGQETQYF
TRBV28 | CASSYRALARNEQFF
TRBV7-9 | CASSFSQHATNEKLFF
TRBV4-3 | CASSQLRTGDYGYTF
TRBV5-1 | CASSLKGTTDTQYF
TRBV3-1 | CASSQEWVRNSQETQYF
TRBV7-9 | CASSPQTRDYGYTF
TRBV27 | CASSSNRGSGYTF
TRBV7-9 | CASGPPTGQGEAKNIQYF
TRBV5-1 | CASSVAGPSTDTQYF
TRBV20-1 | CSARDVTSGGSTDTQYF
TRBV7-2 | CASSVGRTYNSSLHF
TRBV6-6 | CASSYYKEEAGWAKLFF
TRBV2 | CASSERGVGTQYF
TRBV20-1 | CSVPDPDRTNTEAFF
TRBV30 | CAWSPRTSGSTDTQYF
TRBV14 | CASSWQQGSNEKLFF
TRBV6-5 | CASRPTYGARTDTQYF
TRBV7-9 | CASSFDWAYEQYF
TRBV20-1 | CSNWGDSYNEQFF
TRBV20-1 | CSARDGTGNSPLHF
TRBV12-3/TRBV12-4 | CASSERVTNEKLFF
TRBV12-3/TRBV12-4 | CASSQGAGDHPDNEQFF
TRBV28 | CASREINQPQHF
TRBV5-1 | CASSLEPRGQNEKLFF
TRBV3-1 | CASSQVHRAEETQYF
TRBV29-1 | CSAFGQGLFTEQYF
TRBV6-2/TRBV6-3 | CASRKRGLASTDTQYF
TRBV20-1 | CSAGQSYGELFF
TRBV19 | CASISTGGAKMNTEAFF
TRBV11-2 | CASSQVSGTGNIKTRYNEQFF
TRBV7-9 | CASSSRWGQGSYNEQFF
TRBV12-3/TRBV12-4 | CATYRGPTDTQYF
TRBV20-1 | CSAKDGTSNQPQHF
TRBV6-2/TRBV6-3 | CASSYSIGRDTQYF
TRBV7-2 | CASSRRGVLNDQPQHF